This TCR beta chain was obtained from a study of blood T cell repertoires in COVID-19. The CDR3 contains 15 residues. Trimming at V came to 2 bases and at J to 0 bases, leaving 3 bases not matched to a gene. Germline CDR1 MDHEN, CDR2 SYDVKM. The Seattle patients, enrolled during active infection, were followed longitudinally. Authors' methods: Amplification with reference gene primers provided the estimates of nucleated cell counts. Assay: immunoSEQ multiplex PCR; the TCRdb copy retains only in-frame clones and omits some. V and J calls and clone size come straight from that table; D and trimming were deduced from the DNA. The data show around 370,000 clones, about 88% seen once.

The TCR was taken from a woman between 65 and 79 years old with COVID-19, enrolled during active disease. This chain links TRBV28 with TRBJ1-1; TRBD1 matches at 7 bases. The specimen sequenced was peripheral blood. In nucleotides, the CDR3 is TGTGCCAGCAGTTTACCGGGACAGCTGAACACTGAAGCTTTCTTT. It encodes CASSLPGQLNTEAFF.